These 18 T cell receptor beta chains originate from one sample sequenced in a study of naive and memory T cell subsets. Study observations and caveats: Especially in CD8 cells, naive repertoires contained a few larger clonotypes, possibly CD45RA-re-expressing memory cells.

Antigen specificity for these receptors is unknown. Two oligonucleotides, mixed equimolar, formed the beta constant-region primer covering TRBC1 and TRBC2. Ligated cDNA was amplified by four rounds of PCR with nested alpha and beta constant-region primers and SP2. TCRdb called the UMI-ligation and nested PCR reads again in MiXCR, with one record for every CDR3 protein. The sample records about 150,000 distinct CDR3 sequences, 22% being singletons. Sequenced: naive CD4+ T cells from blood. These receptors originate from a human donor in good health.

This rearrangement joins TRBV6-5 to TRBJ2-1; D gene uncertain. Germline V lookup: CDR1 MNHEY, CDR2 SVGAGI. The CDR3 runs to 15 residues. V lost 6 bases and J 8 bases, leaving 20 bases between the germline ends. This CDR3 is CASSPAGSSVDEQFF. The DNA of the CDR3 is TGTGCCAGCAGCCCCGCAGGATCCTCTGTGGATGAGCAGTTCTTC.

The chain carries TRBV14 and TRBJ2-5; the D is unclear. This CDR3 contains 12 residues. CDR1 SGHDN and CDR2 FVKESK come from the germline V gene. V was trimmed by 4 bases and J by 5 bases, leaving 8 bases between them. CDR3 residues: CASSLLAETQYF. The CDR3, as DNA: TGTGCCAGCAGCCTGCTGGCGGAGACCCAGTACTTC. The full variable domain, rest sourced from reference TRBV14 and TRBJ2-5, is EAGVTQFPSHSVIEKGQTVTLRCDPISGHDNLYWYRRVMGKEIKFLLHFVKESKQDESGMPNNRFLAERTGGTYSTLKVQPAELEDSGVYFCASSLLAETQYFGPGTRLLVL.

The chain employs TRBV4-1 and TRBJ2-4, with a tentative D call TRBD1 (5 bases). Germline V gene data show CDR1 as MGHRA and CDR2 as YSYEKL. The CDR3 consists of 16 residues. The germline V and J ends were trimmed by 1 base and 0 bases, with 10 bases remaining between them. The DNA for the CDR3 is TGCGCCAGCAGCCAAGTCTGGGGCAGAGCCAAAAACATTCAGTACTTC. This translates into CASSQVWGRAKNIQYF.

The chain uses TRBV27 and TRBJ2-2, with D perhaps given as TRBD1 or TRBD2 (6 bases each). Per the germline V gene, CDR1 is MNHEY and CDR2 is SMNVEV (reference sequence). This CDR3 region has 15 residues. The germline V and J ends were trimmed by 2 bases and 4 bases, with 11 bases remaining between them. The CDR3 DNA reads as TGTGCCAGCAGTTTAAGGGGGGCTGCCACCGGGGAGCTGTTTTTT. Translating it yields CASSLRGAATGELFF.

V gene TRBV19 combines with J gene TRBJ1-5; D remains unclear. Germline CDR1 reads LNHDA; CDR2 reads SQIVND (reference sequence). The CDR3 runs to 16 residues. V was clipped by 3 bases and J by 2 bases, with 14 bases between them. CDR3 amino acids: CASSIGGSPGNQPQHF. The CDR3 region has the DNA TGTGCCAGTAGTATTGGCGGGTCGCCCGGCAATCAGCCCCAGCATTTT.

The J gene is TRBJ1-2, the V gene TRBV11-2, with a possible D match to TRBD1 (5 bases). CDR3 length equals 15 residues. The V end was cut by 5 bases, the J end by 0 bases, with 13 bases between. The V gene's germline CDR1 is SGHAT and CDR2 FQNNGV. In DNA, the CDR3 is TGTGCCAGCAGCCCTGGAGGGGCAGCTAACTATGGCTACACCTTC. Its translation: CASSPGGAANYGYTF.

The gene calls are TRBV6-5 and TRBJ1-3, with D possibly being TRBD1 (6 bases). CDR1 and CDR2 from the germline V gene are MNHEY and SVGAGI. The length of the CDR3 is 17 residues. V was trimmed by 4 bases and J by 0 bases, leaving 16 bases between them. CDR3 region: CASSSGRDRISGNTIYF. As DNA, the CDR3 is TGTGCCAGCAGTTCCGGTCGTGACAGGATCTCTGGAAACACCATATATTTT.

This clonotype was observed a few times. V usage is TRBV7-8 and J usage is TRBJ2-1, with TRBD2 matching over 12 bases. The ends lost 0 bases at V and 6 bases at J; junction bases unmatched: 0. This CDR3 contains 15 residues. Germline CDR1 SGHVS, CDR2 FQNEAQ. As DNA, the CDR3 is TGTGCCAGCAGCTTAGCGGGACTAGCGGGCAATGAGCAGTTCTTC. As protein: CASSLAGLAGNEQFF.

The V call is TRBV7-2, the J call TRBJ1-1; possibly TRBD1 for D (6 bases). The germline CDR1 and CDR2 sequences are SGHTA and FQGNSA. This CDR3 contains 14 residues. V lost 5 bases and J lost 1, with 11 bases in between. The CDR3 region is CASSIDRTNTEAFF. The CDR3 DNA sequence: TGTGCCAGCAGCATCGACAGGACGAACACTGAAGCTTTCTTT.

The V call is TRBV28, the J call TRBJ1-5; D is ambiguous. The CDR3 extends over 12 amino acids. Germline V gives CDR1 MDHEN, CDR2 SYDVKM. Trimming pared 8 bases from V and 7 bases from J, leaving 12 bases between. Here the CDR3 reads CASWEGGQPQHF. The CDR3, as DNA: TGTGCCAGCTGGGAAGGCGGGCAGCCCCAGCATTTT.

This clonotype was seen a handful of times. CDR3 in DNA: TGTGCCAGCAGCGTATCTATGGGAGGGCAGGGTTCCGACGAGCAGTACTTC. Protein: CASSVSMGGQGSDEQYF. The chain joins TRBV9 to TRBJ2-7; 7 bases fit TRBD2. CDR1 SGDLS and CDR2 YYNGEE come from the germline V gene. The CDR3 contains 17 residues. After removal of 1 base from V and 5 bases from J, the junction contained 15 bases not matched to a gene.

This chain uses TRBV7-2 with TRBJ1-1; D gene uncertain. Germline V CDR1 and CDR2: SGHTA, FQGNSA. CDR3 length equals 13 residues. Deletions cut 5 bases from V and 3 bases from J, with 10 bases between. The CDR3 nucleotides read TGTGCCAGCAGCGCCGAGGAATACACTGAAGCTTTCTTT. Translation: CASSAEEYTEAFF.

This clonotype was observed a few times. The CDR3 bases are TGTGCCAGCAGTTACTCGAGCGGGAGGCACAATGAGCAGTTCTTC. Translated, it gives CASSYSSGRHNEQFF. V gene TRBV6-5 combines with J gene TRBJ2-1, with TRBD2 matching over 9 bases. The CDR3 totals 15 residues. The junction had 2 bases not matched to a gene; V was cut back by 0 bases and J by 5 bases. Germline V gene data show CDR1 as MNHEY and CDR2 as SVGAGI.

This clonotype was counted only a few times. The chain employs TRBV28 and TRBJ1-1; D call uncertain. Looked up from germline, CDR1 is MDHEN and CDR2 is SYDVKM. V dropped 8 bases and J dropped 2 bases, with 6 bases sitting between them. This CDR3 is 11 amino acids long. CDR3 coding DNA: TGTGCCAGCCCCCGAAACACTGAAGCTTTCTTT. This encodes CASPRNTEAFF.

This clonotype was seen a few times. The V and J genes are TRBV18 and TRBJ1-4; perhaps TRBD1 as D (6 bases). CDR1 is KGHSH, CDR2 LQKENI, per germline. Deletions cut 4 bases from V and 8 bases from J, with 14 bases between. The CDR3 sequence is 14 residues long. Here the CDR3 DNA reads TGTGCCAGCTCACGCATAACAGGGAAGGAAAAACTGTTTTTT. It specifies CASSRITGKEKLFF. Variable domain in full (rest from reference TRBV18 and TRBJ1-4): NAGVMQNPRHLVRRRGQEARLRCSPMKGHSHVYWYRQLPEEGLKFMVYLQKENIIDESGMPKERFSAEFPKEGPSILRIQQVVRGDSAAYFCASSRITGKEKLFFGSGTQLSVL.

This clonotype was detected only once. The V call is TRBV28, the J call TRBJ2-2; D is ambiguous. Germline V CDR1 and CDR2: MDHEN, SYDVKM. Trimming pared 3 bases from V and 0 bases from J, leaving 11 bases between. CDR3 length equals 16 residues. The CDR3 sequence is CASSFGSRPNTGELFF. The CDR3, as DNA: TGTGCCAGCAGTTTCGGTAGCAGACCGAACACCGGGGAGCTGTTTTTT.

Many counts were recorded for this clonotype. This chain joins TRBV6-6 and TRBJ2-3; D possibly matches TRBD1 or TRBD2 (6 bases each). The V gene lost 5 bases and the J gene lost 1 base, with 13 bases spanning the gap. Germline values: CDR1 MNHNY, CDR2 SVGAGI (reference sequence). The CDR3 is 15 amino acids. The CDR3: CASSQTGAGTDTQYF. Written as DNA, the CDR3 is TGTGCCAGCAGTCAAACGGGGGCTGGCACAGATACGCAGTATTTT.

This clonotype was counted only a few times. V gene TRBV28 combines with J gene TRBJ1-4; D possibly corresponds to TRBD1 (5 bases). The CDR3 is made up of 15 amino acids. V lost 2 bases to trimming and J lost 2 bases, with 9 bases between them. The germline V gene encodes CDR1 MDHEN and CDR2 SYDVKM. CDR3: CASSLPGGTNEKLFF. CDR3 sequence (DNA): TGTGCCAGCAGTTTACCGGGGGGGACTAATGAAAAACTGTTTTTT.